Below are 18 T cell receptor beta chains sequenced from a single sample in a study of sequential checkpoint blockade in melanoma. This sample's treatment: randomized to nivolumab then ipilimumab (arm A) or the reverse (arm B). Profiling relied on immunoSEQ multiplex PCR, and the TCRdb table lists in-frame clones only, not all of them. The table includes about 4,100 clones, 20% to 30% detected once. This material consisted of tumor tissue (inferred from file names), taken from a patient given nivolumab and ipilimumab in sequence. The receptors originated from a human donor with melanoma.

This clone was seen a few times. This sequence joins TRBV6-8 and TRBJ1-2, with 9 bases identical to TRBD1. CDR3 length: 14 residues. Trimming cost V 2 bases and J 8 bases; bases outside gene matches: 6. Germline V gene data show CDR1 as MNHGY and CDR2 as SAAAGT. As DNA, the CDR3 is TGTGCCAGCAGTTACCCGGACAGGGGAGGAGGCTACACCTTC. It yields the protein CASSYPDRGGGYTF.

This chain joins TRBV12-5 and TRBJ2-1; a weak D match, TRBD2 (6 bases). The CDR3 runs to 14 residues. Germline-derived CDR1 and CDR2 are LGHNT and FRNRAP. V was cut by 1 base and J by 6 bases, with 10 bases left in between. CDR3 nucleotide sequence: TGTGCTAGTGGTTTGGGACTAGTAGTCAATGAGCAGTTCTTC. Protein sequence: CASGLGLVVNEQFF.

In this sample, this clone turned up once. The rearrangement links TRBV29-1 to TRBJ2-3, with D possibly called TRBD1 or TRBD2 (5 bases each). This CDR3 comprises 14 residues. Germline V gene lookup returns CDR1 SQVTM and CDR2 ANQGSEA. V shed 4 bases and J shed 3 bases, with 14 bases lying between them. This chain's CDR3 is CSVVGVLETDTQYF. The DNA of the CDR3 is TGCAGCGTTGTGGGGGTACTAGAAACAGATACGCAGTATTTT.

This clone was found a few times. The rearrangement uses TRBV9 and TRBJ2-1; the D call may be TRBD1 or TRBD2 (5 bases each). There are 17 residues in the CDR3. Trimming left V 4 bases short and J 4 bases short, with 21 bases between. CDR1 is SGDLS, CDR2 YYNGEE, per germline. The CDR3 sequence: CASSRADGTRPYNEQFF. In DNA form, the CDR3 reads TGTGCCAGCAGCCGGGCCGACGGGACCAGACCTTACAATGAGCAGTTCTTC. Based on the CDR3 plus reference TRBV9 and TRBJ2-1, the full variable domain is DSGVTQTPKHLITATGQRVTLRCSPRSGDLSVYWYQQSLDQGLQFLIQYYNGEERAKGNILERFSAQQFPDLHSELNLSSLELGDSALYFCASSRADGTRPYNEQFFGPGTRLTVL.

J is TRBJ2-7 and V is TRBV29-1; D is ambiguous. The CDR3 sequence is 13 residues long. CDR1 and CDR2 (germline): SQVTM, ANQGSEA. Trimming stripped 1 base from V and 2 bases from J, with 9 bases between. The CDR3 sequence is CSVEGQDPYEQYF. CDR3 nucleotides: TGCAGCGTTGAAGGGCAGGACCCCTACGAGCAGTACTTC.

The chain carries TRBV19 and TRBJ1-2; the D gene is possibly TRBD1 (5 bases). Deletions cut 5 bases from V and 7 bases from J, with 11 bases between. Per germline, CDR1 LNHDA and CDR2 SQIVND (reference sequence). This CDR3 region has 12 residues. The CDR3 DNA reads TGTGCCAGTAGTGGGACTGCCCCTGGCTACACCTTC. This codes for CASSGTAPGYTF.

This clone occurred a few times. The chain links TRBV11-3 to TRBJ2-7; perhaps TRBD2 as D (6 bases). Trimming pared 1 base from V and 6 bases from J, leaving 19 bases between. Per the germline V gene, CDR1 is SGHNT and CDR2 is YENEEA. The CDR3 sequence is 16 residues long. The CDR3, as DNA: TGTGCCAGCAGCTTAGTTCTTTGGGGGGAGTCGGTCGAGCAGTACTTC. It codes for CASSLVLWGESVEQYF. The entire variable domain, with the rest obtained from reference TRBV11-3 and TRBJ2-7, is as follows: EAGVVQSPRYKIIEKKQPVAFWCNPISGHNTLYWYLQNLGQGPELLIRYENEEAVDDSQLPKDRFSAERLKGVDSTLKIQPAELGDSAVYLCASSLVLWGESVEQYFGPGTRLTVT.

A few counts support this clone. This CDR3 is CASSSQGGGYEQYF. DNA of the CDR3: TGTGCCAGCAGTTCACAGGGAGGGGGCTACGAGCAGTACTTC. The genes are TRBV11-3 and TRBJ2-7; possibly TRBD2 for D (7 bases). In germline, CDR1 is SGHNT, CDR2 YENEEA. Trimming took off 6 bases at V and 3 bases at J, with 15 bases between the two ends. This CDR3 contains 14 residues. Complete variable domain (other parts from reference TRBV11-3 and TRBJ2-7): EAGVVQSPRYKIIEKKQPVAFWCNPISGHNTLYWYLQNLGQGPELLIRYENEEAVDDSQLPKDRFSAERLKGVDSTLKIQPAELGDSAVYLCASSSQGGGYEQYFGPGTRLTVT.

This clone has ten or more counts. V is TRBV11-3 and J is TRBJ2-1, with 9 bases aligning to TRBD2. Germline lookup yields CDR1 SGHNT and CDR2 YENEEA. Trimming cost V 6 bases and J 0 bases; bases outside gene matches: 15. The CDR3 consists of 19 residues. The CDR3 loop reads CASSHLGASGMSSYNEQFF. CDR3 DNA sequence: TGTGCCAGCAGTCATCTTGGGGCTAGCGGGATGAGCTCCTACAATGAGCAGTTCTTC.

This clone is medium-sized (0.01 to 0.1%) in the sample. The CDR3 DNA is TGTGCCAGCAGCGACTTGACTAGCGGGGGGTTCAATGAGCAGTTCTTC. It translates to CASSDLTSGGFNEQFF. The rearrangement links TRBV11-3 to TRBJ2-1; 13 bases are shared with TRBD2. Germline loops: CDR1 SGHNT, CDR2 YENEEA. V lost 5 bases and J lost 6; bases outside the gene matches: 7. The CDR3 loop spans 16 amino acids.

This clone occurred a few times. The chain employs TRBV16 and TRBJ1-1, with D uncertain. CDR3 length: 13 residues. Trimming removed 4 bases from V and 3 bases from J, with 9 bases in between. Germline CDR1 is KGHSY and CDR2 is FQNENV. This chain's CDR3 is CASSPTGYTEAFF. The CDR3 bases are TGTGCCAGCAGCCCGACGGGATACACTGAAGCTTTCTTT. Drawing the rest from reference TRBV16 and TRBJ1-1, the complete variable domain is GEEVAQTPKHLVRGEGQKAKLYCAPIKGHSYVFWYQQVLKNEFKFLISFQNENVFDETGMPKERFSAKCLPNSPCSLEIQATKLEDSAVYFCASSPTGYTEAFFGQGTRLTVV.

The chain carries TRBV19 and TRBJ1-6; possibly TRBD1 for D (6 bases). Between the trimmed V and J ends, which lost 10 bases and 7 bases, there was a span of 17 bases. Germline lookup yields CDR1 LNHDA and CDR2 SQIVND (reference sequence). The CDR3 runs to 14 residues. Here the CDR3 DNA reads TGTGCCACTCGACCAGGGGTGCGGAATTCACCCCTCCACTTT. It is translated as CATRPGVRNSPLHF.

This clone was counted only a few times. The rearrangement joins TRBV4-1 to TRBJ2-7; possible D gene TRBD1, 5 bases. Trimming took off 0 bases at V and 3 bases at J, with 12 bases between the two ends. CDR1 is MGHRA and CDR2 is YSYEKL in the germline V gene. This CDR3 comprises 15 residues. CDR3 protein: CASSQDRVGYYEQYF. CDR3 bases: TGCGCCAGCAGCCAAGACAGGGTTGGGTACTACGAGCAGTACTTC.

By sample share, this clone is medium-sized (0.01 to 0.1%). This chain links TRBV6-8 with TRBJ2-1; D might be TRBD1 (6 bases). The CDR3 totals 14 residues. Germline CDR1 and CDR2: MNHGY and SAAAGT. The germline V and J ends were trimmed by 6 bases and 5 bases, with 14 bases remaining between them. The CDR3 DNA is TGTGCCAGCAGCAAGAGGGGGAAAAACAATGAGCAGTTCTTC. Translating gives CASSKRGKNNEQFF.

This chain connects TRBV4-1 to TRBJ2-2; TRBD2 aligns across 8 bases. Trimming removed 2 bases from V and 1 base from J; junction bases left unmatched: 3. Germline CDR1 and CDR2: MGHRA and YSYEKL. This CDR3 has 16 amino acids. The CDR3 nucleotides read TGCGCCAGCAGCCAATTAGCGGGGATGAACACCGGGGAGCTGTTTTTT. Protein product: CASSQLAGMNTGELFF.

This clone was counted only a few times. The chain is built from TRBV28 and TRBJ2-7, with D tentatively TRBD2 (5 bases). CDR1 is MDHEN, CDR2 SYDVKM, per germline. Between the trimmed V and J ends, which lost 3 bases and 3 bases, there was a span of 18 bases. This CDR3 is built from 16 residues. As DNA, the CDR3 is TGTGCCAGCAGTTTTGGACTTGGAAGTTTAATCTACGAGCAGTACTTC. As protein: CASSFGLGSLIYEQYF.

The V gene is TRBV29-1, the J gene TRBJ2-1, with TRBD2 matching over 9 bases. The CDR3 totals 18 residues. Trimming removed 4 bases from V and 0 bases from J; junction bases left unmatched: 13. From germline, CDR1 is SQVTM and CDR2 ANQGSEA. CDR3 protein: CSVARGSGGSSSYNEQFF. CDR3 coding DNA: TGCAGCGTTGCCCGAGGGAGCGGGGGGAGCAGCTCCTACAATGAGCAGTTCTTC.

This clone has a handful of counts. The V and J genes are TRBV5-1 and TRBJ2-1; D is unclear. Germline assignment: CDR1 SGHRS and CDR2 YFSETQ. V shed 0 bases and J shed 9 bases, with 13 bases lying between them. The CDR3 is 14 amino acids. Here the CDR3 reads CASSLDGPLGEQFF. In DNA form, the CDR3 reads TGCGCCAGCAGCTTGGATGGCCCTCTGGGTGAGCAGTTCTTC.